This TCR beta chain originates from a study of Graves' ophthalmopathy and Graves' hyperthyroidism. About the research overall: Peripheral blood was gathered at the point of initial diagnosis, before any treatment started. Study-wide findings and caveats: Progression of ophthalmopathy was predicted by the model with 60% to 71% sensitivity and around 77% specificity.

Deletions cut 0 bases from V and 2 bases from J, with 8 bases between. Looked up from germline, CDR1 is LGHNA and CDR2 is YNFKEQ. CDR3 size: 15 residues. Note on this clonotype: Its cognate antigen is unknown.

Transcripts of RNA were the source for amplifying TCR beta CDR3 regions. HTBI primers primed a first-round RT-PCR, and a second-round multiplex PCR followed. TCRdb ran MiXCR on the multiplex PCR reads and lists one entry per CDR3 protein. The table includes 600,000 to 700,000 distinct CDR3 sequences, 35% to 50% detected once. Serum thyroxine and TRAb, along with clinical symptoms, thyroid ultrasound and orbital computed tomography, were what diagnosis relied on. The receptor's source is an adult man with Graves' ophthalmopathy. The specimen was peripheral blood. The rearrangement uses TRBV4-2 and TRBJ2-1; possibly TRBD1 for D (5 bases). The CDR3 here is CASSQDRVPYNEQFF. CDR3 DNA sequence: TGTGCCAGCAGCCAAGACAGGGTCCCCTACAATGAGCAGTTCTTC.